This record looks at one TCR beta chain sequence and its context. Its matching antigen is unknown. Execution of the assay was at deep level. Some clones are missing from TCRdb's copy, which holds only in-frame ones; the method was immunoSEQ multiplex PCR. The sample has just over 2,000,000 clones; 90% to 95% are singletons. The data derive from a study of shared clonotypes between healthy human individuals. Findings and limits, study-wide: Sampling covered blood only; tissue repertoires likely differ.

Germline values: CDR1 SGHTA, CDR2 FQGTGA. This CDR3 contains 16 residues. Trimming removed 2 bases from V and 0 bases from J, with 10 bases in between. The TCR comes from a young man in good health. The chain joins TRBV7-3 to TRBJ2-2, with a tentative D call TRBD2 (7 bases). The sequencing input was naive CD4+ T cells sorted from blood. Described subset: CD45RA+ positively selected. CDR3 coding DNA: TGTGCCAGCAGCTTACGGGGGGCATCGAACACCGGGGAGCTGTTTTTT. Translated, it gives CASSLRGASNTGELFF.